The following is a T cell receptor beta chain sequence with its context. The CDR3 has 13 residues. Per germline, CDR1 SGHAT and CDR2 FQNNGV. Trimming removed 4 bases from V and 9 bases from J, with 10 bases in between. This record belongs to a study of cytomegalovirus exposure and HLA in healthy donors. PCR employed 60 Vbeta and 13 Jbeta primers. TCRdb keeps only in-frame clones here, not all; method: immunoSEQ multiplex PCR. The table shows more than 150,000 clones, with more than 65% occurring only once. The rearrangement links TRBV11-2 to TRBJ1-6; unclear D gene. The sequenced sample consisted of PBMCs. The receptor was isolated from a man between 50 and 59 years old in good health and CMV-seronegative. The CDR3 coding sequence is TGTGCCAGCAGCTACGCGGGAAGTTCACCCCTCCACTTT. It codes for CASSYAGSSPLHF.